The 25 T cell receptor beta chains below were found in one sample sequenced in a study of blood T cells in healthy people across ages (dated by TCRdb to 2014 to 2015). Receptors were amplified or captured by 5' RACE. The listed sequencing device is Illumina HiSeq 2500. A second PCR of roughly 7 to 12 cycles was run with a J-beta primer mix and a sample-barcoded 5' primer. Using fastp trimming at Q25 and MiXCR clonotype assembly, TCRdb reanalyzed the public sequencing data and kept in-frame beta chains. Rows with a matching CDR3 protein are joined into one entry that keeps the most common DNA and genes. The sample table lists roughly 1.4 million distinct CDR3 sequences, approximately 63% of them with a count of one. The top ten clonotypes cover over 6.5% of the sample. Sequencing was carried out using blood. Source of these receptors: a man between 18 and 35 years old in good health.

This chain's CDR3 is CASSWDSRDTEAFF. CDR3 in DNA: TGTGCCAGCAGTTGGGATAGCAGGGACACTGAAGCTTTCTTT. This chain links TRBV28 with TRBJ1-1; TRBD1 is a possible D gene (5 bases). This CDR3 is built from 14 residues. Germline V gene lookup returns CDR1 MDHEN and CDR2 SYDVKM. Trimming pared 4 bases from V and 3 bases from J, leaving 12 bases between.

As DNA, the CDR3 is TGCGCCAGCAGCCAAGACGTCCTCTCGGGACAGCACTATGGCTACACCTTC. This codes for CASSQDVLSGQHYGYTF. V gene TRBV4-3 combines with J gene TRBJ1-2, with 7 nucleotides matching TRBD1. V shed 0 bases, J shed 3 bases, and the junction held 10 bases outside the gene matches. The CDR3 extends over 17 amino acids. The germline gives CDR1 LGHNA, CDR2 YSLEER.

The table lists this clonotype with a count of one. The chain links TRBV29-1 to TRBJ1-2; TRBD1 matches 7 bases. There are 13 residues in the CDR3. V was clipped by 7 bases and J by 4 bases; unmatched bases: 9. The germline gives CDR1 SQVTM, CDR2 ANQGSEA. The CDR3 sequence is CSATRQGAYGYTF. The CDR3 DNA sequence: TGCAGCGCTACTCGACAGGGCGCCTATGGCTACACCTTC.

This clonotype showed up many times. V gene TRBV6-6 combines with J gene TRBJ2-7; D may be TRBD1 (5 bases). CDR1 is MNHNY, CDR2 SVGAGI, per germline (reference sequence). V was trimmed by 7 bases and J by 3 bases, leaving 16 bases between them. This CDR3 contains 14 residues. The CDR3 reads CASNDGKGVYEQYF. Here the CDR3 DNA reads TGTGCCAGCAACGACGGCAAAGGGGTCTACGAGCAGTACTTC.

The V and J genes are TRBV7-2 and TRBJ2-7; TRBD2 matches 13 bases. CDR1 SGHTA and CDR2 FQGNSA come from the germline V gene. The CDR3 totals 15 residues. J was trimmed by 4 bases and V by 4 bases; bases with no gene match: 4. The CDR3 loop reads CASSYTSGGGYEQYF. In DNA form, the CDR3 reads TGTGCCAGCAGCTACACTAGCGGGGGGGGTTACGAGCAGTACTTC.

This clonotype was recorded only once. The chain has TRBV5-5 and TRBJ2-3; TRBD2 matches 8 bases. The germline CDR1 and CDR2 sequences are SGHKS and YYEKEE (reference sequence). The CDR3 covers 17 residues. Trimming cost V 4 bases and J 3 bases; bases outside gene matches: 13. The chain's CDR3 is CASSTRFAGGATDTQYF. As DNA, the CDR3 is TGTGCCAGCAGCACCCGGTTCGCCGGGGGGGCGACAGATACGCAGTATTTT. Looking up the rest from reference TRBV5-5 and TRBJ2-3 gives the full variable domain: DAGVTQSPTHLIKTRGQQVTLRCSPISGHKSVSWYQQVLGQGPQFIFQYYEKEERGRGNFPDRFSARQFPNYSSELNVNALLLGDSALYLCASSTRFAGGATDTQYFGPGTRLTVL.

This clonotype was counted a single time. The chain is built from TRBV20-1 and TRBJ1-6; D unclear. Germline V lookup: CDR1 DFQATT, CDR2 SNEGSKA (reference sequence). The CDR3 contains 14 residues. V lost 6 bases and J lost 1, with 10 bases in between. CDR3 nucleotides: TGCAGTGCCGGAGTAAGGTCCTATAATTCACCCCTCCACTTT. This sequence encodes CSAGVRSYNSPLHF.

The chain joins TRBV6-1 to TRBJ1-6; D is undetermined. This CDR3 spans 13 amino acids. Trimming stripped 3 bases from V and 9 bases from J, with 9 bases between. Germline lookup yields CDR1 MNHNS and CDR2 SASEGT. In DNA form, the CDR3 reads TGTGCCAGCAGTGACCCAACACGTTCACCCCTCCACTTT. Protein: CASSDPTRSPLHF.

This chain connects TRBV13 to TRBJ2-7; a possible D gene is TRBD1 (6 bases). Germline V lookup: CDR1 PRHDT, CDR2 FYEKMQ (reference sequence). V shed 4 bases and J shed 0 bases, with 19 bases lying between them. The length of the CDR3 is 17 residues. CDR3 amino acids: CASSSKPGTPLSYEQYF. CDR3 coding DNA: TGTGCCAGCAGCTCAAAACCCGGGACACCGCTCTCCTACGAGCAGTACTTC.

The genes are TRBV5-1 and TRBJ2-1; D is unresolved. The CDR3 length is 11 residues. Germline V lookup: CDR1 SGHRS, CDR2 YFSETQ. V lost 4 bases and J lost 10, with 9 bases in between. CDR3 protein: CASSLTHEQFF. CDR3 coding DNA: TGCGCCAGCAGCCTTACACACGAGCAGTTCTTC. The entire variable domain, with the rest obtained from reference TRBV5-1 and TRBJ2-1, is as follows: KAGVTQTPRYLIKTRGQQVTLSCSPISGHRSVSWYQQTPGQGLQFLFEYFSETQRNKGNFPGRFSGRQFSNSRSEMNVSTLELGDSALYLCASSLTHEQFFGPGTRLTVL.

The genes are TRBV28 and TRBJ2-4; a weak D match, TRBD1 (6 bases). The J call may be faulty, since TRBJ2-7 better matches the DNA end. Germline V CDR1 and CDR2: MDHEN, SYDVKM. CDR3 size: 14 residues. The CDR3 reads CASRLRDNRYEQYF. The CDR3 DNA is TGTGCCAGCAGACTACGGGACAATCGCTACGAGCAGTACTTC.

The sample holds a few counts of this clonotype. V is TRBV4-1 and J is TRBJ2-5; the D gene could be TRBD1 or TRBD2 (5 bases each). The DNA end favors TRBJ2-7, so the J call may be wrong. CDR1 and CDR2 from the germline V gene are MGHRA and YSYEKL. The CDR3 totals 14 residues. In DNA form, the CDR3 reads TGCGCCAGCAGCCAAGATCGGGGCGACTCCGAGCAGTACTTC. Translated, it gives CASSQDRGDSEQYF.

Turning to this clonotype: One end of the junction does not line up with germline, which may come from a read error. This rearrangement joins TRBV3-1 to TRBJ2-1, with 12 bases lining up with TRBD2. The CDR3 runs to 16 residues. Germline CDR1 LGHDT, CDR2 YNNKEL (reference sequence). This chain's CDR3 is CASSQAGTSGYSEQFF. Here the CDR3 DNA reads TGTGCCAGCAGCCAGGCCGGGACTAGCGGGTACAGTGAGCAGTTCTTC.

V usage is TRBV5-6 and J usage is TRBJ2-7; D gene uncertain. CDR3 length: 15 amino acids. Germline V gene lookup returns CDR1 SGHDT and CDR2 YYEEEE. V lost 4 bases and J lost 4, with 18 bases in between. CDR3: CASSKGGRLAYEQYF. For the CDR3, the DNA is TGTGCCAGCAGCAAGGGCGGCAGGCTCGCGTACGAGCAGTACTTC.

This clonotype was seen many times. V gene TRBV15 combines with J gene TRBJ2-6, with TRBD2 as a possible D gene (6 bases). The CDR3 sequence is 15 residues long. CDR1 and CDR2 (germline): LNHNV, YYDKDF (reference sequence). Trimming took off 0 bases at V and 4 bases at J, with 7 bases between the two ends. This CDR3 reads CATSRDREGANVLTF. CDR3 nucleotide sequence: TGTGCCACCAGCAGAGATCGGGAGGGGGCCAACGTCCTGACTTTC. Full variable domain (missing parts from reference TRBV15 and TRBJ2-6): DAMVIQNPRYQVTQFGKPVTLSCSQTLNHNVMYWYQQKSSQAPKLLFHYYDKDFNNEADTPDNFQSRRPNTSFCFLDIRSPGLGDTAMYLCATSRDREGANVLTFGAGSRLTVL.

The chain joins TRBV24-1 to TRBJ2-5; D not certain. CDR3 length: 14 residues. In germline, CDR1 is KGHDR, CDR2 SFDVKD. V was clipped by 1 base and J by 5 bases, with 10 bases between them. In nucleotides, the CDR3 is TGTGCCACCAGTGATTTCGGACCGGCCGAGACCCAGTACTTC. This encodes CATSDFGPAETQYF.

CDR3 sequence: CASSPLPVIAGVEYEQYF. In DNA form, the CDR3 reads TGTGCCAGCAGTCCTCTCCCCGTAATAGCGGGAGTTGAGTACGAGCAGTACTTC. This chain uses TRBV6-1 with TRBJ2-4; 9 bases match TRBD2. TRBJ2-7 matches the DNA end more closely, so the J call is doubtful. The CDR3 contains 18 residues. Germline CDR1 is MNHNS and CDR2 is SASEGT.

There are a few counts of this clonotype. This chain joins TRBV12-3 or TRBV12-4 and TRBJ1-6; perhaps TRBD1 as D (6 bases). The CDR3 sequence is 15 residues long. The ends were cut back, 6 bases at V and 2 bases at J, with 11 bases in the middle. In DNA form, the CDR3 reads TGTGCCAGCAGCAGCAGGGGAACCTATAATTCACCCCTCCACTTT. It specifies CASSSRGTYNSPLHF.

This clonotype turned up a few times. V is TRBV3-1 and J is TRBJ2-1; possibly TRBD2 for D (5 bases). The germline V gene encodes CDR1 LGHDT and CDR2 YNNKEL (reference sequence). Trimming shortened V by 1 base and J by 5 bases, and 15 bases separated the two germline ends. The CDR3 contains 16 residues. The CDR3 here is CASSQALAEANNEQFF. The CDR3, as DNA: TGTGCCAGCAGCCAAGCCCTAGCTGAAGCGAACAATGAGCAGTTCTTC.

The sample holds one count of this clonotype. This chain uses TRBV6-5 with TRBJ1-1, with a possible D match to TRBD1 (6 bases). The CDR3 extends over 16 amino acids. Germline CDR1 MNHEY, CDR2 SVGAGI. The ends were cut back, 0 bases at V and 0 bases at J, with 11 bases in the middle. DNA of the CDR3: TGTGCCAGCAGTTACTCGGACAACAGGGTGAACACTGAAGCTTTCTTT. Encoded protein: CASSYSDNRVNTEAFF.

The chain couples TRBV12-3 or TRBV12-4 to TRBJ2-1; the D gene is possibly TRBD1 (6 bases). The CDR3 is made up of 20 amino acids. V was cut by 3 bases and J by 2 bases, with 26 bases left in between. This CDR3 is CASSLVWWQDSQLTYNEQFF. As DNA, the CDR3 is TGTGCCAGCAGTTTGGTTTGGTGGCAGGACAGCCAATTGACCTACAATGAGCAGTTCTTC.

This clonotype was seen a handful of times. CDR3 in amino acids: CASSLKDISPQYF. CDR3 sequence (DNA): TGTGCCAGCAGTTTAAAGGACATCTCACCCCAGTACTTC. The chain joins TRBV27 to TRBJ2-7, with D maybe TRBD1 (5 bases). Trimming took off 2 bases at V and 10 bases at J, with 15 bases between the two ends. This CDR3 spans 13 amino acids. CDR1 and CDR2 from the germline V gene are MNHEY and SMNVEV (reference sequence).

The rearrangement joins TRBV6-5 to TRBJ2-3; TRBD2 matches at 11 bases. CDR3 size: 19 residues. Germline-derived CDR1 and CDR2 are MNHEY and SVGAGI. The J segment lost 1 base and the V segment lost 0 bases, leaving 9 bases of the junction unmatched. The DNA for the CDR3 is TGTGCCAGCAGTTACTCGATCAGTCCGGGACTAGCGGGCACAGATACGCAGTATTTT. Translating gives CASSYSISPGLAGTDTQYF.

CDR3 sequence (DNA): TGCAGCGTTGAAAGTTGGGGGGACCCCAAAAACATTCAGTACTTC. Translated: CSVESWGDPKNIQYF. This chain joins TRBV29-1 and TRBJ2-4; TRBD2 might be the D (6 bases). The germline V and J ends were trimmed by 2 bases and 2 bases, with 13 bases remaining between them. The CDR3 loop spans 15 amino acids. Germline V gives CDR1 SQVTM, CDR2 ANQGSEA.

This clonotype has a handful of counts. The chain links TRBV11-2 to TRBJ1-5; D ambiguous. This CDR3 spans 12 amino acids. V was trimmed by 5 bases and J by 6 bases, leaving 8 bases between them. CDR1 SGHAT and CDR2 FQNNGV come from the germline V gene. In DNA form, the CDR3 reads TGTGCCAGCAGCCGAGGAATTCAGCCCCAGCATTTT. This sequence encodes CASSRGIQPQHF.